This T cell receptor (beta chain) was found in a study of shared clonotypes between healthy human individuals. The data were produced by immunoSEQ multiplex PCR, yet TCRdb's version contains in-frame clones alone and is incomplete. The table records 2,500,000 or so clones, 93% of them present only once. In the case of this clone: What it recognizes is unknown.

CDR3 size: 17 residues. Trimming removed 3 bases from V and 0 bases from J; junction bases left unmatched: 7. CDR1 and CDR2 (germline): KGHSH, LQKENI. Findings and limits, study-wide: Shared across several donors were roughly 5% of the naive CD4 clonotypes. Estimated richness was generally greater in naive than memory subsets.

This receptor was obtained from a man aged 18 to 29 in good health. Some clones in this sample may be carry-over from other donors' samples. The chain combines TRBV18 with TRBJ1-5; 8 bases fit TRBD1. The specimen sequenced was naive CD4+ T cells from PBMCs. The subset here: CD45RA+ positively selected. For the CDR3, the DNA is TGTGCCAGCTCACCTGCAGGGGGCAAATATAGCAATCAGCCCCAGCATTTT. It encodes CASSPAGGKYSNQPQHF.